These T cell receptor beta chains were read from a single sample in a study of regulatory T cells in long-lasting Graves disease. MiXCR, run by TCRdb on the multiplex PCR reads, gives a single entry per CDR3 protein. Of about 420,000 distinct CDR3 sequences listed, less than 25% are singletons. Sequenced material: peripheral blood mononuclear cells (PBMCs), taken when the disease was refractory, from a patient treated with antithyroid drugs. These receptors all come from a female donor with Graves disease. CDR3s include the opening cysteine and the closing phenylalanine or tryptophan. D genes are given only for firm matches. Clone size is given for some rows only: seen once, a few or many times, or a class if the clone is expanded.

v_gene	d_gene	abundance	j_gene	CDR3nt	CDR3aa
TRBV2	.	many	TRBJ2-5	TGTGCCAGCAGTGAAACGGGCTTGAGTGGGAGGGGGGAGACCCAGTACTTC	CASSETGLSGRGETQYF
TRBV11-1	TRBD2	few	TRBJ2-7	TGTGCCAGCAGCCACCCCAGGACTAGCGGGAGGTCCAAACCCTCCTACGAGCAGTACTTC	CASSHPRTSGRSKPSYEQYF
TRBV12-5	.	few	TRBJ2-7	TGTGCTAGTGCCCCAGGGAATGTCTACGAGCAGTACTTC	CASAPGNVYEQYF
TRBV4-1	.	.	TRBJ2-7	TGCGCCAGCAGCCACGGGGGGACAGGCTCCTACGAGCAGTACTTC	CASSHGGTGSYEQYF
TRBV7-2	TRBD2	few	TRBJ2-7	TGTGCCAGCAGCTTACACAGACTAGCGGGAATCTACGAGCAGTACTTC	CASSLHRLAGIYEQYF
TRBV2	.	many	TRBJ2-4	TGTGCCAGCAGTGAAGTTCTAGGGCAGGGTGAAAAAAACATTCAGTACTTC	CASSEVLGQGEKNIQYF
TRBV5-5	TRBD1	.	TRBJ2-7	TGTGCCAGCAGCTTGAGGGACAGGGCGAAAGAGCAGTACTTC	CASSLRDRAKEQYF
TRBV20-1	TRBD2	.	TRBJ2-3	TGCAGTGCTAGAGATTTTCTAGCGGGAGATACGCAGTATTTT	CSARDFLAGDTQYF
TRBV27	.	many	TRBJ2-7	TGTGCCAGCAGTTTAGGTACAGCAGCTTGGGACGAGCAGTACTTC	CASSLGTAAWDEQYF
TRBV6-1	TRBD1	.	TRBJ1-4	TGTGCCAGCAGCGGACAGGGTAGTGAAAAACTGTTTTTT	CASSGQGSEKLFF
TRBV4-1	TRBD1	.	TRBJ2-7	TGCGCCAGCAGCCAAGGTCTTAAAAAACTCGACAGGGGGTTGAGCGAGCAGTACTTC	CASSQGLKKLDRGLSEQYF
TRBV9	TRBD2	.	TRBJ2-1	TGTGCCAGCAGCGTCGGGACTAGCGGAGGCAATGAGCAGTTCTTC	CASSVGTSGGNEQFF
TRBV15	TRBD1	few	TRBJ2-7	TGTGCCACCAGCCGATTCCTTTCAACAGGGGGCAAAAACGAGCAGTACTTC	CATSRFLSTGGKNEQYF
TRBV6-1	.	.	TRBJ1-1	TGTGCCAGCAGTGGACGGGTTGGGGACCGGAACACTGAAGCTTTCTTT	CASSGRVGDRNTEAFF
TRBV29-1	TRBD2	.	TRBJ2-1	TGCAGCGTTGAAGCGGGAGGGCCCGACAATGAGCAGTTCTTC	CSVEAGGPDNEQFF
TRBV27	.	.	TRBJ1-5	TGTGCCAGCAGCTCGGATTATAGCAATCAGCCCCAGCATTTT	CASSSDYSNQPQHF
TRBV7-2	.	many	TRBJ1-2	TGTGCCAGCAGCTTAATTTCGTCCGGGAAACAATCTAACTATGGCTACACCTTC	CASSLISSGKQSNYGYTF
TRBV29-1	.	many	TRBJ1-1	TGCAGCGTTGATCCTCAGGGGATGAACACTGAAGCTTTCTTT	CSVDPQGMNTEAFF
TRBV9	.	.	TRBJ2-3	TGTGCCAGCAGCGTAGCCCTCACAGATACGCAGTATTTT	CASSVALTDTQYF
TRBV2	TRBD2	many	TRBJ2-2	TGTGCCAGCAACCTAGGACTAGCGGGAGGTCACACCGGGGAGCTGTTTTTT	CASNLGLAGGHTGELFF
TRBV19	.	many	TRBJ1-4	TGTGCCAGTAGTATGAACAGACGCCTTGCAACTAATGAAAAACTGTTTTTT	CASSMNRRLATNEKLFF
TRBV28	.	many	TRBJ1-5	TGTGCCAGCAGTTTATCAGGACAGCATGTCCCCCAGCATTTT	CASSLSGQHVPQHF
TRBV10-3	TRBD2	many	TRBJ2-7	TGTGCCATCCGGACTAGCGGGCACTACGAGCAGTACTTC	CAIRTSGHYEQYF
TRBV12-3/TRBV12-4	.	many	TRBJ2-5	TGTGCCAGCACCGAGGGCCTCCAAGAGACCCAGTACTTC	CASTEGLQETQYF